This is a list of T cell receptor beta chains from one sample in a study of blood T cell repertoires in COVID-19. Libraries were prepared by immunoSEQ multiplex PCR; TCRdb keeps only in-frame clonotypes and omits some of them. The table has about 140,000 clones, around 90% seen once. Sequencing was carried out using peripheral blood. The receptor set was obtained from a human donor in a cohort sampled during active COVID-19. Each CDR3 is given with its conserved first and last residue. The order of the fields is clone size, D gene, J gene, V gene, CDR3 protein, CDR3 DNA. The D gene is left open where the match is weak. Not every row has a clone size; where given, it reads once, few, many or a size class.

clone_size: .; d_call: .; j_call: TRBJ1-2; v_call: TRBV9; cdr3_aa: CASSFQGLAGYTF; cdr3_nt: TGTGCCAGCAGCTTCCAGGGACTGGCTGGCTACACCTTC
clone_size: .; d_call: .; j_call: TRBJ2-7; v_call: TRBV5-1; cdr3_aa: CASSFSGDPYEQYF; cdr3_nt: TGCGCCAGCAGCTTCTCGGGGGACCCCTACGAGCAGTACTTC
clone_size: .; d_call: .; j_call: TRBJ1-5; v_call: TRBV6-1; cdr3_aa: CASSEGHLDNQPQHF; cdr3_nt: TGTGCCAGCAGTGAGGGACACCTGGATAATCAGCCCCAGCATTTT
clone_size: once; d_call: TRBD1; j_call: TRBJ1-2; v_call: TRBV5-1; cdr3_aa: CASSLDRGFFGYTF; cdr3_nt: TGCGCCAGCAGCTTGGACAGGGGGTTTTTCGGCTACACCTTC
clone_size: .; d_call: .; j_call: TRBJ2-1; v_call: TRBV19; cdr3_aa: CASSRRGKVEQFF; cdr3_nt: TGTGCCAGTAGCCGCAGGGGAAAGGTTGAGCAGTTCTTC
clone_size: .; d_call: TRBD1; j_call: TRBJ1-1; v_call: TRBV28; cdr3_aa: CASSPHGQAAGNTEAFF; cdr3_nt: TGTGCCAGCAGTCCACACGGACAGGCCGCAGGGAACACTGAAGCTTTCTTT
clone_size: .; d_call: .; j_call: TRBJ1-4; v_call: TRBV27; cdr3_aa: CASSRRGVAEKLFF; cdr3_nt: TGTGCCAGCAGTCGTCGGGGGGTTGCCGAAAAACTGTTTTTT
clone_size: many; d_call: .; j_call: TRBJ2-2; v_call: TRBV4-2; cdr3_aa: CASSQRGGQTTGELFF; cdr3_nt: TGTGCCAGCAGCCAGAGGGGGGGCCAGACCACCGGGGAGCTGTTTTTT
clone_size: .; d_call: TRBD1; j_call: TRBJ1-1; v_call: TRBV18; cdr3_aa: CASSATGGMNTEAFF; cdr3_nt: TGTGCCAGCTCTGCGACAGGGGGTATGAACACTGAAGCTTTCTTT
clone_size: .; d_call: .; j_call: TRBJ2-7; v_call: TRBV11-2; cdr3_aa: CASTFGLGSYEQYF; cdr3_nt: TGTGCCAGCACCTTCGGGTTGGGCTCCTACGAGCAGTACTTC
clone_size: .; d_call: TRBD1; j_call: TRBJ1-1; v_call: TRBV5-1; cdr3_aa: CASSLETGEINTEAFF; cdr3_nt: TGCGCCAGCAGCTTGGAGACAGGGGAAATAAACACTGAAGCTTTCTTT
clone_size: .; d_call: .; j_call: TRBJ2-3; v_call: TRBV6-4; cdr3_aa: CASSQETNTDTQYF; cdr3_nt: TGTGCCAGCAGTCAAGAGACTAACACAGATACGCAGTATTTT
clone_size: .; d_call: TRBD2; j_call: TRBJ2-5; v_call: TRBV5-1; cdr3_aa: CASSENLAGGPPETQYF; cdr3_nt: TGCGCCAGCAGCGAAAATCTAGCGGGAGGGCCTCCGGAGACCCAGTACTTC
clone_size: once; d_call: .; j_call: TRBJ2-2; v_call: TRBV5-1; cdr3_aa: CASSLGTAYTGELFF; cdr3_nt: TGCGCCAGCAGCTTGGGGACAGCTTACACCGGGGAGCTGTTTTTT
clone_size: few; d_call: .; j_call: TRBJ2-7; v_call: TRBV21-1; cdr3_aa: CASSTGDRVHEQYF; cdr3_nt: TGTGCCAGCAGCACCGGGGACAGGGTTCACGAGCAGTACTTC
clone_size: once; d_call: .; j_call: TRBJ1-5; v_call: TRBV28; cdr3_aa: CASLGRGGTSNQPQHF; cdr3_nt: TGTGCCAGCCTTGGGAGGGGGGGAACCAGCAATCAGCCCCAGCATTTT
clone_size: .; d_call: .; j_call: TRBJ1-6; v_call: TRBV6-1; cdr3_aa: CASSDQGTSSPLHF; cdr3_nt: TGTGCCAGCAGTGACCAGGGTACGAGTTCACCCCTCCACTTT
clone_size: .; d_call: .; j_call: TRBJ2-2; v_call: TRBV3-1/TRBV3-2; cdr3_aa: CASSLSQGPTGELFF; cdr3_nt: TGTGCCAGCAGCCTATCGCAGGGGCCCACCGGGGAGCTGTTTTTT
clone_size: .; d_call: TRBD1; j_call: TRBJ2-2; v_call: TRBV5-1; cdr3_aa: CASSPRTGITGELFF; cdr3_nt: TGCGCCAGCAGCCCCCGGACAGGGATCACCGGGGAGCTGTTTTTT
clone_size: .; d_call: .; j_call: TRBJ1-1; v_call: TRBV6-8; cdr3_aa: CASSYWALEAFF; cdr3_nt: TGTGCCAGCAGTTACTGGGCACTTGAAGCTTTCTTT
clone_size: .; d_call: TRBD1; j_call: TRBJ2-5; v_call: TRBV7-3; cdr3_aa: CASSPGQGETQYF; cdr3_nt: TGTGCCAGCAGCCCGGGACAGGGAGAGACCCAGTACTTC
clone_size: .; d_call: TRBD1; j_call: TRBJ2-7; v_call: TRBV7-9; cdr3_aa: CASSLSGTDYEQYF; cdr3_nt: TGTGCCAGCAGCTTGTCTGGGACAGACTACGAGCAGTACTTC
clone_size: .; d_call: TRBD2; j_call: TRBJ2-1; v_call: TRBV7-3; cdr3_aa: CASSHGGATEQFF; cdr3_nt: TGTGCCAGCAGCCACGGGGGGGCTACTGAGCAGTTCTTC
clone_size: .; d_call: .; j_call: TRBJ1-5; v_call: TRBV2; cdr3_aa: CASSEFLTVAYSNQPQHF; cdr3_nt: TGTGCCAGCAGTGAATTCCTGACAGTCGCTTATAGCAATCAGCCCCAGCATTTT
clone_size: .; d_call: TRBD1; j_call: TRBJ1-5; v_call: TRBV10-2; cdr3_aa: CASSEVNRGLNQPQHF; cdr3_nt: TGCGCCAGCAGTGAGGTCAACAGGGGGCTAAATCAGCCCCAGCATTTT
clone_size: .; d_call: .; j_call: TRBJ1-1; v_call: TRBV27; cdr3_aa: CASSLSRQMNTEAFF; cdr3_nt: TGTGCCAGCAGTTTATCGAGGCAGATGAACACTGAAGCTTTCTTT
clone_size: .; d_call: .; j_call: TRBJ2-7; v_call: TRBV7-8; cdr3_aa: CASSLGGQAPSYEQYF; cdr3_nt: TGTGCCAGCAGCTTAGGGGGGCAGGCGCCGTCCTACGAGCAGTACTTC
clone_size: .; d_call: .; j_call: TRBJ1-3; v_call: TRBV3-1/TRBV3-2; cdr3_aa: CASSPTGPGSGNTIYF; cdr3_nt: TGTGCCAGCAGCCCGACAGGACCTGGCTCTGGAAACACCATATATTTT
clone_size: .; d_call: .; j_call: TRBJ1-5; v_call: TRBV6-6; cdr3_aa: CASSYSTRVANQPQHF; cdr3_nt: TGTGCCAGCAGTTACTCGACCAGGGTAGCCAATCAGCCCCAGCATTTT
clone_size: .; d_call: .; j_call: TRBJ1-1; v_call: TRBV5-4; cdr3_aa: CASSFLKQGRYTEAFF; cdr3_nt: TGTGCCAGCAGCTTCCTCAAACAGGGCCGGTACACTGAAGCTTTCTTT
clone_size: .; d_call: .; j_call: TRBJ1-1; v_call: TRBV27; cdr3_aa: CASTQGRGTEAFF; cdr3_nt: TGTGCCAGCACTCAAGGGAGGGGCACTGAAGCTTTCTTT
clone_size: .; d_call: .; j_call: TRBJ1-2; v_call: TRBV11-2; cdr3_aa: CASSSRVMRGYTF; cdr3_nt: TGTGCCAGCAGCTCCAGGGTAATGCGTGGCTACACCTTC
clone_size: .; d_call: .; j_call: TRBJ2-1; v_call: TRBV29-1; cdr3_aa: CSVEPNSSNEQFF; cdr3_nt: TGCAGCGTTGAACCCAACTCGAGCAATGAGCAGTTCTTC
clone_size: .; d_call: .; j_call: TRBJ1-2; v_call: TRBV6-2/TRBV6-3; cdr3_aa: CASSHDLGAPNGYTF; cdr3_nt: TGTGCCAGCAGTCACGATCTAGGAGCGCCCAATGGCTACACCTTC
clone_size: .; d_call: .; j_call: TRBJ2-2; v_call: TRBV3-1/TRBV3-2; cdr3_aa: CASSQEGARLTGELFF; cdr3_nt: TGTGCCAGCAGCCAAGAAGGGGCTAGACTCACCGGGGAGCTGTTTTTT
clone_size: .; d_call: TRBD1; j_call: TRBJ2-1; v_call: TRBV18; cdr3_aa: CASSPDRARLVSSYNEQFF; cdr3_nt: TGTGCCAGCTCACCAGACAGGGCGCGACTTGTTAGCTCCTACAATGAGCAGTTCTTC
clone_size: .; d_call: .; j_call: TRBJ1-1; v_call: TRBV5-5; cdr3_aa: CASSLARQQPEAFF; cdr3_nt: TGTGCCAGCAGCTTGGCGAGACAGCAACCTGAAGCTTTCTTT
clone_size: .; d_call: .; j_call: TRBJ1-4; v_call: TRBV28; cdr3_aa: CASSLQKREKLFF; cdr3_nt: TGTGCCAGCAGTTTACAAAAGAGGGAAAAACTGTTTTTT
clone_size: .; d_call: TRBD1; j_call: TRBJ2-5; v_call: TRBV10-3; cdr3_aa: CAIRGDSQETQYF; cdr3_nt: TGTGCCATCAGGGGGGACAGTCAAGAGACCCAGTACTTC
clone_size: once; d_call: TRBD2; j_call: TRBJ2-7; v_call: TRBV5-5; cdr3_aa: CASSKELAGGYEQYF; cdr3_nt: TGTGCCAGCAGCAAGGAACTAGCGGGGGGGTACGAGCAGTACTTC
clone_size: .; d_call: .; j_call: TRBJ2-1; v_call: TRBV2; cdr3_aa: CASRGDHNEQFF; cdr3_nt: TGTGCCAGCAGGGGCGATCACAATGAGCAGTTCTTC
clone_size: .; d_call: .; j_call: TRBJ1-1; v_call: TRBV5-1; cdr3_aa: CASNQDGFLNTEAFF; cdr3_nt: TGCGCCAGCAACCAAGACGGGTTTCTGAACACTGAAGCTTTCTTT